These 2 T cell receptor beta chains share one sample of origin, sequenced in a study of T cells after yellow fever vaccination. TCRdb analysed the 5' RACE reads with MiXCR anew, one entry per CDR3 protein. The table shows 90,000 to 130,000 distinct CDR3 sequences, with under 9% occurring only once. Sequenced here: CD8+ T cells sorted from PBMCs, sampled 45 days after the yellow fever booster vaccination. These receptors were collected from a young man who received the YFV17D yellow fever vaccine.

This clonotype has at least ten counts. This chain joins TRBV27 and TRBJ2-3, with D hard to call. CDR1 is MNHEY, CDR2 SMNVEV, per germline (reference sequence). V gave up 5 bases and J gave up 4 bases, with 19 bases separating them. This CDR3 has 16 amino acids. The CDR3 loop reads CASSHLSGNHPDTQYF. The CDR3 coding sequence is TGTGCCAGCAGTCACCTATCAGGAAATCACCCAGATACGCAGTATTTT.

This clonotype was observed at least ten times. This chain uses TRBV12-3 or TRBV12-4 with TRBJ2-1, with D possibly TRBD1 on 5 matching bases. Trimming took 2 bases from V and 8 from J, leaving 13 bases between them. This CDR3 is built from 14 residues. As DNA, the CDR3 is TGTGCCAGCAGTTTACCCTGGCAGGGCGATGAGCAGTTCTTC. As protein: CASSLPWQGDEQFF.